This T cell receptor beta chain was obtained from a study of blood T cell repertoires in COVID-19. For the study at large: COVID-19 samples from acute and convalescent phases originated in the United States, Italy and Spain. Sources were T cells, B-cell-depleted T cells, or PBMCs; the material itself was cDNA or gDNA.

In the original analysis: Reference gene primer amplification gave nucleated cell count estimates. Assay used: immunoSEQ multiplex PCR; TCRdb lists only in-frame clones, some missing. The DNA was the basis for D and trimming; V, J and clone size are from that table. The table records 300,000 to 400,000 clones, about 90% of them present only once. Germline CDR1 is MNHEY and CDR2 is SVGEGT. The CDR3 is 16 amino acids. V lost 2 bases, J lost 1 base, and 14 bases lay in between. The chain has TRBV6-2 or TRBV6-3 and TRBJ1-1, with D possibly TRBD1 on 5 matching bases. The sequence derives from a woman between 18 and 29 years old who had recovered from COVID-19. Sequenced material: peripheral blood. CDR3 in DNA: TGTGCCAGCAGTTACGCTGGTGGACACACGAACACTGAAGCTTTCTTT. Residues: CASSYAGGHTNTEAFF.